The subject of this entry is one TCR beta chain. Its antigen is undetermined. CD8 cells classed as naive were CD45RO-negative and positively selected for CCR7, excluding terminally differentiated effector memory CD45RA+ cells. Donors were healthy HIV-negative adults without recently reported acute infections or vaccinations. TCRdb's table, derived via immunoSEQ multiplex PCR, lists solely in-frame clones and lacks some. The data hold about 590,000 clones, with roughly 95% observed a single time. These data belong to a study of shared clonotypes between healthy human individuals. Study results and limitations: Rarefaction exposed incomplete sorted-subset sequencing despite large depth. A handful of donors shared approximately 5% of their naive CD4 clonotypes.

The sequence came from a woman younger than 45 in good health. Sequencing used naive CD8+ T cells sorted from blood.

CDR3 in amino acids: CASGAGTSITDTQYF. The CDR3, as DNA: TGTGCCAGCGGGGCCGGGACCTCTATCACAGATACGCAGTATTTT. The rearrangement joins TRBV7-9 to TRBJ2-3; possibly TRBD1 or TRBD2 for D (5 bases each). The CDR3 runs 15 residues. The germline CDR1 and CDR2 sequences are SEHNR and FQNEAQ (reference sequence). Trimming removed 8 bases at V and 2 bases at J, with 17 bases between.